This TCR beta chain was documented in a study of cytomegalovirus exposure and HLA in healthy donors. PCR involved 60 Vbeta and 13 Jbeta primers. TCRdb's copy holds only in-frame clones and misses some; the assay was immunoSEQ multiplex PCR. The profile shows some 100,000 clones, around 80% of them singletons. V lost 0 bases, J lost 3 bases, and 5 bases stayed unmatched. This CDR3 region has 17 residues. Germline CDR1 LNHNV, CDR2 YYDKDF (reference sequence). The receptor comes from a male donor in good health and CMV-seropositive. Source material: PBMCs. The gene calls are TRBV15 and TRBJ2-3; TRBD1 matches 11 bases. The CDR3 reads CATSRDRRDRGTDTQYF. The DNA for the CDR3 is TGTGCCACCAGCAGAGATCGAAGGGACAGGGGGACAGATACGCAGTATTTT.